This T cell receptor (beta chain) appears in the sequencing data of a study of Graves' ophthalmopathy and Graves' hyperthyroidism. Each diagnosis was determined on the basis of clinical symptoms, serum thyroxine, TRAb, thyroid ultrasound and orbital computed tomography. Fresh peripheral blood (about 9 ml) yielded the PBMCs. Scientists amplified the TCR beta CDR3 regions from RNA transcripts. HTBI-primed RT-PCR formed the first round, and a multiplex PCR formed the second. TCRdb used MiXCR to reprocess the multiplex PCR reads, holding one entry per CDR3 protein. The sample includes about 200,000 distinct CDR3 sequences, 29% of them seen just once. This clonotype was seen many times. The antigen is undetermined. Overall study findings and caveats: Among thyroid clonotypes expanded above 0.001 frequency, most also appeared in blood. The model forecast ophthalmopathy progression, reaching over 70% sensitivity and approximately 79% specificity.

The sequenced sample consisted of peripheral blood. The source is a man aged 45-65 years with Graves' ophthalmopathy.

As DNA, the CDR3 is TGTGCCAGCAGTGACAAGGGTGGGGGAATGGAGACCCAGTACTTC. This sequence encodes CASSDKGGGMETQYF. V usage is TRBV6-4 and J usage is TRBJ2-5, with D tentatively TRBD1 or TRBD2 (5 bases each). V lost 2 bases and J 5 bases, leaving 15 bases between the germline ends. The CDR3 is 15 amino acids. Germline V CDR1 and CDR2: MRHNA, SNTAGT.